This T cell receptor (beta chain) originates from a study of T cells in Graves' hyperthyroidism and ophthalmopathy (dated by TCRdb to the late 2010s). With respect to the entire study: Peripheral blood samples were taken at initial diagnosis, before any treatment was given. To identify distinguishing TCR V-J signatures, a discovery cohort of some 99 patients was used, comprising 43 with Graves' ophthalmopathy and approximately 58 with stable Graves' hyperthyroidism. Prospective prediction of ophthalmopathy was tested in an independent validation cohort consisting of 18 to 20 hyperthyroidism patients and some 15 patients who later progressed to ophthalmopathy. The roughly 100 discovery patients were randomly divided into training and test sets at a 7:3 ratio. In addition, the study compared T-cell repertoires in thyroid tissue and in blood from about six Graves' hyperthyroidism patients. After sampling, hyperthyroidism patients received methimazole starting at 30 mg daily, and ophthalmopathy patients received high-dose intravenous methylprednisolone. TCR Vbeta CDR3 sequencing of 130 to 150 peripheral blood samples (over 40 ophthalmopathy, some 75 hyperthyroidism and approximately 17 progressor patients) is reported in the paper.

Results and caveats for the whole study, not just this receptor: Most expanded thyroid clonotypes (frequency above 0.001) were also detected in blood, a finding suggesting that blood repertoires may reflect thyroid immune responses. In validation, the model predicted progression to ophthalmopathy with just under 71% sensitivity and less than 80% specificity, a median of 6.5 months before onset. A 13 V-J signature model separated ophthalmopathy from stable hyperthyroidism, with 87.88% sensitivity and 81.08% specificity in cross-validation and 80%/75% in testing. Sample size was not statistically predetermined, and investigators were not blinded to group allocation.

Notes on this clonotype: Its binding antigen is unknown. Nothing much larger sits one base from this clone, and base qualities are not available.

After removal of 5 bases from V and 1 base from J, the junction retains 6 bases not matched to a gene. The CDR3 measures 16 amino acids from cysteine to phenylalanine. Only CDR3 DNA remains: 48 bases, in frame from the first base. TCR beta CDR3 regions were amplified from RNA transcripts. The first round of RT-PCR for the TCR CDR3 was performed with the HTBI primer set and the Qiagen OneStep RT-PCR kit. Libraries were constructed in a second round of multiplex PCR, after which size selection and purification were performed. The libraries were sequenced on an Illumina HiSeq2000 using paired-end 100 bp reads. In the original analysis: SOAPnuke was used to process the raw data, with reads discarded if the reads contained adapters or uncalled bases, had a mean Phred below 15, or lacked an exact constant-primer or identifier match. High-quality paired reads were merged using COPE v1.2.5, and each unique nucleotide sequence was defined as a clonotype. MiTCR v1.1 was used to align clonotypes to the IMGT TRBV, TRBD and TRBJ reference segments. The analysis included only V-J combinations with a frequency above 0.0001, which together covered more than 99% of the repertoires. A TCS score was defined as the ratio between F50 (clonal expansion) and ExV (chaos), using BLOSUM62-based TCRdist between CDR3 peptides within each V-J. Welch's t-statistics and random forest reduced 500 to 550 V-J features to under 15, which were used in a naive Bayes classifier (R e1071). Starting from the raw public reads, TCRdb applied fastp trimming at Q25, assembled clones with MiXCR and retained in-frame beta chains. Rows with a matching CDR3 protein are joined into one entry that keeps the most common DNA and genes. The V and J calls reflect TCRdb's pipeline rather than the authors' work. The sample yields around 300,000 distinct CDR3 sequences; around 19% were counted once. The top ten clones comprise 35% to 45% of the sample.

In the ophthalmopathy patients, disease was moderately to severely active, with a Clinical Activity Score of 3 or more, a NOSPECS grade of 4 or more, and a duration of less than 3 months. The study excluded patients with uncontrolled infections, other autoimmune diseases, pregnancy or lactation. Diagnoses were based on clinical symptoms, serum thyroxine and TRAb, thyroid ultrasound and orbital computed tomography. Ficoll-Paque density gradient centrifugation was used to isolate PBMCs from approximately 10 ml of fresh peripheral blood. Total RNA was extracted with Trizol reagent, and quality was checked on an Agilent 2100 Bioanalyzer.

This receptor was obtained from a man aged 45-60 years with Graves' ophthalmopathy. The material sequenced was blood. The sequence is built from TRBV12-3 or TRBV12-4 and TRBJ2-3; 10 bases in the middle match TRBD2. CDR3 loop: CASSTAGGPGTDTQYF. In nucleotides, the sequence is TGTGCCAGCAGTACAGCGGGAGGGCCCGGCACAGATACGCAGTATTTT.